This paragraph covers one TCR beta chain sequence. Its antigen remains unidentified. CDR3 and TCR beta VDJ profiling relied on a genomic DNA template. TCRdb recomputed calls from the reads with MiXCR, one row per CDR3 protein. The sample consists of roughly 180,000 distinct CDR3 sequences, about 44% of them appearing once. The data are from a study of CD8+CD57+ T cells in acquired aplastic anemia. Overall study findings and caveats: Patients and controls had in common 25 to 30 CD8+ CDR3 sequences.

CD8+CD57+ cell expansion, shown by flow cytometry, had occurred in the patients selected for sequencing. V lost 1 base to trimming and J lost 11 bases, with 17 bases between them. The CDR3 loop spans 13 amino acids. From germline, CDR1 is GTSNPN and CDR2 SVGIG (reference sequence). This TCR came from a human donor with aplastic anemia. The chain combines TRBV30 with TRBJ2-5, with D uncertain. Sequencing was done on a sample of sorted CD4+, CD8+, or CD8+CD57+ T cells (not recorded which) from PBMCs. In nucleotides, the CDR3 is TGTGCCTGGAGTGCCGGGTCCTACAATGAGCAGTACTTC. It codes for CAWSAGSYNEQYF.